Shown below are 20 T cell receptor beta chains from a single sample sequenced in a study of CD8+ T cells in alopecia areata. Sequencing templates came from extracted RNA that was reverse transcribed into cDNA. Clones were read by immunoSEQ multiplex PCR, and TCRdb kept only the in-frame ones, dropping some. The sample yields roughly 14,000 clones, 45% to 60% seen once. Researchers took lesional scalp punch biopsies and peripheral blood from people who were alopecia areata patients. The sequences come from skin, collected at week 0. The receptor set was obtained from a human donor with alopecia areata.

The rearrangement joins TRBV6-5 to TRBJ2-7; perhaps TRBD1 as D (6 bases). The V gene's germline CDR1 is MNHEY and CDR2 SVGAGI. V was clipped by 3 bases and J by 2 bases, with 14 bases between them. The CDR3 length is 15 residues. The CDR3 coding sequence is TGTGCCAGCAGTTATTCCCCACAGGGCGCCTACGAGCAGTACTTC. Its translation: CASSYSPQGAYEQYF.

The CDR3 loop is CASTDKYSFSGYGYTF. CDR3 DNA sequence: TGTGCCAGCACGGACAAATACTCTTTCTCGGGCTATGGCTACACCTTC. The chain links TRBV2 to TRBJ1-2; possible D gene TRBD1, 5 bases. This CDR3 contains 16 residues. The V and J ends lost 7 bases and 4 bases respectively, with 22 bases between them. Germline V gene data show CDR1 as SNHLY and CDR2 as FYNNEI.

The V gene is TRBV7-2, the J gene TRBJ2-2, with D unresolved. The CDR3 has 13 residues. Per germline, CDR1 SGHTA and CDR2 FQGNSA. V was trimmed by 4 bases and J by 1 base, leaving 4 bases between them. The CDR3 spells CASSSKNTGELFF. CDR3 DNA: TGTGCCAGCAGCTCTAAGAACACCGGGGAGCTGTTTTTT.

V is TRBV6-1 and J is TRBJ1-4; D call uncertain. Germline V gene sequence: CDR1 MNHNS, CDR2 SASEGT. The CDR3 contains 17 residues. Deletions cut 3 bases from V and 1 base from J, with 15 bases between. The CDR3 is CASSDFPGVITNEKLFF. The CDR3 nucleotides read TGTGCCAGCAGTGACTTCCCTGGGGTAATAACTAATGAAAAACTGTTTTTT.

As for this clone: At one end the junction does not follow the germline gene, possibly because of a read error. V and J are TRBV14 and TRBJ1-6; D unresolved. Germline CDR1 and CDR2: SGHDN and FVKESK. This CDR3 region has 15 residues. CDR3 in amino acids: CASSQDIPARSPLHF. The CDR3 DNA reads TGTGCCAGCAGTCAAGATATCCCCGCACGTTCACCCCTCCACTTT.

The chain is built from TRBV28 and TRBJ2-5, with D perhaps TRBD1 or TRBD2 (6 bases each). CDR1 MDHEN and CDR2 SYDVKM come from the germline V gene. The CDR3 is 16 amino acids. Trimming shortened V by 5 bases and J by 1 base, and 17 bases separated the two germline ends. The CDR3 sequence: CASSRYRGGPQETQYF. The CDR3 DNA is TGTGCCAGCAGTCGGTACAGAGGGGGGCCCCAAGAGACCCAGTACTTC.

The J gene is TRBJ1-5, the V gene TRBV4-3, with TRBD1 identical over 7 bases. With V trimmed by 4 bases and J by 5 bases, 5 bases remained unmatched. The CDR3 is 14 residues long. CDR1 LGHNA and CDR2 YSLEER come from the germline V gene. CDR3 in amino acids: CASSPDRVDQPQHF. The CDR3 DNA follows: TGCGCCAGCAGCCCCGACAGGGTCGATCAGCCCCAGCATTTT.

CDR3 sequence: CASSYVGQGAEYEQYF. The CDR3 DNA reads as TGTGCCAGCAGTTACGTCGGACAGGGGGCCGAATACGAGCAGTACTTC. This chain uses TRBV6-5 with TRBJ2-7, with 11 bases aligning to TRBD1. The germline gives CDR1 MNHEY, CDR2 SVGAGI. V was clipped by 2 bases and J by 4 bases; unmatched bases: 7. CDR3 length: 16 residues.

The J gene is TRBJ2-7, the V gene TRBV2; 9 nucleotides match TRBD1. The CDR3 extends over 15 amino acids. With V trimmed by 3 bases and J by 5 bases, 8 bases remained unmatched. The V gene's germline CDR1 is SNHLY and CDR2 FYNNEI. The CDR3 sequence: CASSDNRDRDHEQYF. In nucleotides, the CDR3 is TGTGCCAGCAGTGACAACCGGGACAGGGACCACGAGCAGTACTTC.

This chain uses TRBV2 with TRBJ2-2, with 8 bases lining up with TRBD1. This CDR3 comprises 18 residues. Germline loops: CDR1 SNHLY, CDR2 FYNNEI. Losses at the gene ends were 9 bases for V and 0 bases for J; bases not matched to a gene: 15. The CDR3, as DNA: TGTGCCAGTACCTCGGACAGGGCCGAAATAGCGAACACCGGGGAGCTGTTTTTT. It specifies CASTSDRAEIANTGELFF. Drawing the rest from reference TRBV2 and TRBJ2-2, the complete variable domain is EPEVTQTPSHQVTQMGQEVILRCVPISNHLYFYWYRQILGQKVEFLVSFYNNEISEKSEIFDDQFSVERPDGSNFTLKIRSTKLEDSAMYFCASTSDRAEIANTGELFFGEGSRLTVL.

The rearrangement links TRBV4-2 to TRBJ2-2, with D perhaps given as TRBD1 or TRBD2 (7 bases each). Germline lookup yields CDR1 LGHNA and CDR2 YNFKEQ. V was trimmed by 0 bases and J by 3 bases, leaving 17 bases between them. CDR3 length equals 18 residues. CDR3 sequence (DNA): TGTGCCAGCAGCCAAGATCCCTCGACAGGGAGGGACACCGGGGAGCTGTTTTTT. As protein: CASSQDPSTGRDTGELFF.

This rearrangement joins TRBV6-5 to TRBJ2-1; D gene uncertain. The CDR3 consists of 16 residues. Trimming took 2 bases from V and 4 from J, leaving 15 bases between them. CDR1 and CDR2 (germline): MNHEY, SVGAGI. DNA for the CDR3: TGTGCCAGCAGTTACGACTCCTACTCCTCATACAATGAGCAGTTCTTC. Residues: CASSYDSYSSYNEQFF.

V and J are TRBV30 and TRBJ1-1, with 10 bases lining up with TRBD1. Losses at the gene ends were 1 base for V and 3 bases for J; bases not matched to a gene: 8. CDR3 length: 16 amino acids. Per germline, CDR1 GTSNPN and CDR2 SVGIG (reference sequence). The CDR3 spells CAWSAKDRGLDTEAFF. The CDR3 nucleotides read TGTGCCTGGAGTGCAAAAGACAGGGGGCTGGACACTGAAGCTTTCTTT.

This clone was seen only a few times. The V call is TRBV27, the J call TRBJ2-7, with a possible D match to TRBD1 (6 bases). The V end lost 3 bases, the J end lost 3 bases, and 18 bases lay between the germline ends. The CDR3 runs 16 residues. The germline V gene encodes CDR1 MNHEY and CDR2 SMNVEV (reference sequence). Written as DNA, the CDR3 is TGTGCCAGCAGTTTGTCCTTGGACAGACCCTACTACGAGCAGTACTTC. Translating gives CASSLSLDRPYYEQYF.

The chain employs TRBV5-1 and TRBJ2-3; 7 bases agree with TRBD1. The V and J ends lost 6 bases and 2 bases, in that order; junction bases with no gene match: 6. CDR3 length: 14 amino acids. The germline gives CDR1 SGHRS, CDR2 YFSETQ. CDR3 residues: CASTLQGVTDTQYF. In nucleotides, the CDR3 is TGCGCCAGCACCCTCCAGGGGGTCACAGATACGCAGTATTTT.

This clone showed up just a few times. The rearrangement joins TRBV21-1 to TRBJ2-7; the DNA was not used to check the table's D call, TRBD1. TRBV21-1 is a pseudogene. This CDR3 has 18 residues. The DNA of the CDR3 is TGTGCCAGCAGCGGCCGGGACAGGGGGTCGGCCGCTAGGGGCGAGCAGTACTTC. Its protein is CASSGRDRGSAARGEQYF.

This clone has only one observation. One base away lies a much larger clone, so this may be a sequencing read error. DNA of the CDR3: TGTGTCAGCAGCTCTCGAGCCTCTGCCCAAGAGACCCAGTACTTC. Its translation: CVSSSRASAQETQYF. This chain joins TRBV7-2 and TRBJ2-5; no clear D gene. In germline, CDR1 is SGHTA, CDR2 FQGNSA. The CDR3 has 15 amino acids.

Of note for this clone: The sample holds other DNA sequences that translate to the same CDR3. This rearrangement joins TRBV18 to TRBJ1-2, with D possibly matching TRBD1 (6 bases). CDR1 is KGHSH and CDR2 is LQKENI in the germline V gene. With 3 bases removed from V and 4 bases from J, the gap between germline ends came to 12 bases. This CDR3 comprises 14 residues. CDR3 loop: CASSPGDRPYGYTF. The DNA of the CDR3 is TGTGCCAGCTCACCCGGAGACAGGCCCTATGGCTACACCTTC.

J is TRBJ1-1 and V is TRBV7-3; no clear D. Germline CDR1 reads SGHTA; CDR2 reads FQGTGA. V shed 2 bases and J shed 4 bases, with 14 bases lying between them. The CDR3 sequence is 15 residues long. CDR3 region: CASSLDGNVGTEAFF. The CDR3 DNA reads TGTGCCAGCAGCTTAGATGGGAACGTGGGCACTGAAGCTTTCTTT. The full variable domain, rest sourced from reference TRBV7-3 and TRBJ1-1, is GAGVSQTPSNKVTEKGKYVELRCDPISGHTALYWYRQSLGQGPEFLIYFQGTGAADDSGLPNDRFFAVRPEGSVSTLKIQRTERGDSAVYLCASSLDGNVGTEAFFGQGTRLTVV.

V is TRBV6-1 and J is TRBJ1-2; the match to TRBD1 covers 7 bases. The V segment lost 3 bases and the J segment 6 bases; nucleotides outside the gene matches: 10. This CDR3 region has 15 residues. Per germline, CDR1 MNHNS and CDR2 SASEGT. In DNA form, the CDR3 reads TGTGCCAGCAGTGATAACAGGGGAGGATACGATGGCTACACCTTC. Translation gives CASSDNRGGYDGYTF.